One sample yielded the 29 T cell receptor beta chains listed below, sequenced in a study of neoadjuvant nivolumab and ipilimumab in lung cancer. The method was immunoSEQ multiplex PCR; TCRdb's version includes in-frame clones alone and lacks a portion of them. Of some 10,000 clones in the sample, around 77% are singletons; the top ten hold around 7%. Material: tumor tissue, obtained after neoadjuvant nivolumab, alone or with ipilimumab, at or shortly before surgery. The receptors were sampled from an adult with non-small cell lung cancer. Some clones in this sample may be carry-over from other donors' samples.

This clone was detected once. A junction boundary mismatches the germline segment, possibly from a read error. The same CDR3 is also encoded by other DNA sequences in this sample. The V and J genes are TRBV14 and TRBJ1-6; D call uncertain. Germline CDR1 SGHDN, CDR2 FVKESK. CDR3 length: 14 amino acids. The CDR3 sequence: CASSRPFPNSPLHF. The DNA of the CDR3 is TGTGCCAGCAGCCGACCCTTCCCGAATTCACCTCTCCACTTT.

The V call is TRBV7-2, the J call TRBJ2-5, with D unresolved. Trimming shortened V by 5 bases and J by 1 base, and 2 bases separated the two germline ends. This CDR3 has 11 residues. Germline loops: CDR1 SGHTA, CDR2 FQGNSA. The chain's CDR3 is CASSIQETQYF. Here the CDR3 DNA reads TGTGCCAGCAGCATCCAAGAGACCCAGTACTTC.

The J gene is TRBJ2-7, the V gene TRBV18, with D possibly TRBD1 on 6 matching bases. Germline loops: CDR1 KGHSH, CDR2 LQKENI. V was clipped by 4 bases and J by 2 bases, with 12 bases between them. The CDR3 covers 14 residues. The CDR3 sequence is CASSHRDIPYEQYF. In DNA, the CDR3 is TGTGCCAGCTCACACCGGGACATACCCTACGAGCAGTACTTC.

This chain uses TRBV4-3 with TRBJ1-2; 8 bases are shared with TRBD1. In germline, CDR1 is LGHNA, CDR2 YSLEER. With 0 bases clipped from V and 4 bases from J, the junction kept 4 bases outside the gene matches. The CDR3 consists of 15 residues. DNA for the CDR3: TGCGCCAGCAGCCAAGAAAACGGACAGGGCTATGGCTACACCTTC. Translation: CASSQENGQGYGYTF.

This sequence joins TRBV6-5 and TRBJ1-5; 7 bases fit TRBD1. The CDR3 is 15 amino acids. Germline values: CDR1 MNHEY, CDR2 SVGAGI. J was trimmed by 1 base and V by 6 bases; bases with no gene match: 6. CDR3 DNA: TGTGCCAGCAGACCTCAGGGGGGGAGCAATCAGCCCCAGCATTTT. This codes for CASRPQGGSNQPQHF.

The CDR3 loop reads CASSLASGATSYEQYF. The CDR3 coding sequence is TGCGCCAGCAGCTTGGCTAGCGGGGCGACTTCCTACGAGCAGTACTTC. The chain carries TRBV5-1 and TRBJ2-7; TRBD2 matches 9 bases. The CDR3 is 16 residues long. V was clipped by 0 bases and J by 1 base; unmatched bases: 5. Germline V lookup: CDR1 SGHRS, CDR2 YFSETQ.

The chain joins TRBV27 to TRBJ1-2; no definite D call. Germline CDR1 and CDR2: MNHEY and SMNVEV (reference sequence). Trimming stripped 5 bases from V and 9 bases from J, with 19 bases between. CDR3 length: 14 residues. The CDR3 here is CASSPGPSLGSYTF. The DNA of the CDR3 is TGTGCCAGCAGTCCCGGACCGAGTTTGGGTAGCTACACCTTC.

This clone turned up a few times. V is TRBV11-2 and J is TRBJ2-7, with TRBD1 as a possible D gene (6 bases). Germline V gene data show CDR1 as SGHAT and CDR2 as FQNNGV. V lost 2 bases, J lost 3 bases, and 11 bases lay in between. This CDR3 is 14 amino acids long. This CDR3 is CASSLSQGSYEQYF. The CDR3, as DNA: TGTGCCAGCAGCTTATCGCAGGGGAGCTACGAGCAGTACTTC. Full variable domain (missing parts from reference TRBV11-2 and TRBJ2-7): EAGVAQSPRYKIIEKRQSVAFWCNPISGHATLYWYQQILGQGPKLLIQFQNNGVVDDSQLPKDRFSAERLKGVDSTLKIQPAKLEDSAVYLCASSLSQGSYEQYFGPGTRLTVT.

This sequence joins TRBV19 and TRBJ1-1, with D possibly being TRBD1 (5 bases). Germline assignment: CDR1 LNHDA and CDR2 SQIVND (reference sequence). The germline V and J ends were trimmed by 6 bases and 1 base, with 15 bases remaining between them. The CDR3 loop spans 15 amino acids. The CDR3 region has the DNA TGTGCCAGTAGCTCCTACAGGATGCAGAACACTGAAGCTTTCTTT. Translation: CASSSYRMQNTEAFF.

This chain connects TRBV19 to TRBJ2-1, with 9 bases matching TRBD2. Unmatched junction bases numbered 12, after V lost 7 bases and J lost 2 bases. There are 17 residues in the CDR3. CDR1 and CDR2 (germline): LNHDA, SQIVND (reference sequence). The DNA for the CDR3 is TGTGCCAGTACCGTCGCCGCCAGACTAGCGGCCTACAATGAGCAGTTCTTC. It specifies CASTVAARLAAYNEQFF.

V is TRBV5-5 and J is TRBJ2-1; D remains ambiguous. Germline CDR1 is SGHKS and CDR2 is YYEKEE (reference sequence). This CDR3 comprises 15 residues. V lost 0 bases to trimming and J lost 5 bases, with 12 bases between them. The CDR3 DNA reads as TGTGCCAGCAGCTTGGAAATGGGATTGCACAATGAGCAGTTCTTC. Protein: CASSLEMGLHNEQFF.

The V call is TRBV30, the J call TRBJ1-1, with 12 bases matching TRBD1. V shed 3 bases, J shed 4 bases, and the junction held 9 bases outside the gene matches. Germline CDR1 is GTSNPN and CDR2 is SVGIG (reference sequence). The CDR3 length is 16 residues. The CDR3 DNA follows: TGTGCCTGGAGCCTTGGGACAGGGGGCCCGATCACTGAAGCTTTCTTT. It encodes CAWSLGTGGPITEAFF. Filled out from reference TRBV30 and TRBJ1-1, the complete variable domain reads SQTIHQWPATLVQPVGSPLSLECTVEGTSNPNLYWYRQAAGRGLQLLFYSVGIGQISSEVPQNLSASRPQDRQFILSSKKLLLSDSGFYLCAWSLGTGGPITEAFFGQGTRLTVV.

This clone is judged medium-sized. The V gene is TRBV29-1, the J gene TRBJ2-2; a possible D gene is TRBD2 (8 bases). Per the germline V gene, CDR1 is SQVTM and CDR2 is ANQGSEA. This CDR3 has 16 residues. V shed 4 bases and J shed 0 bases, with 15 bases lying between them. CDR3 DNA: TGCAGCGTTGCGGGGGGGACAGCCGCGAACACCGGGGAGCTGTTTTTT. It encodes CSVAGGTAANTGELFF.

V and J are TRBV5-6 and TRBJ2-4; D tentatively fits TRBD1 or TRBD2 (5 bases each). Trimming took 4 bases from V and 4 from J, leaving 15 bases between them. The CDR3 totals 15 residues. Germline loops: CDR1 SGHDT, CDR2 YYEEEE. The CDR3 bases are TGTGCCAGCAGCAGGGACGTAGGCTTAAAAAACATTCAGTACTTC. It codes for CASSRDVGLKNIQYF.

The rearrangement uses TRBV18 and TRBJ1-3, with D hard to call. In germline, CDR1 is KGHSH, CDR2 LQKENI. CDR3 length: 15 amino acids. V was cut by 2 bases and J by 3 bases, with 11 bases left in between. The CDR3 DNA is TGTGCCAGCTCACCAGATCGGCAGATTGGAAACACCATATATTTT. This codes for CASSPDRQIGNTIYF.

The rearrangement links TRBV7-6 to TRBJ2-7; 7 nucleotides match TRBD2. Per germline, CDR1 SGHVS and CDR2 FNYEAQ. Germline trimming cut 5 bases from V and 1 base from J; bases unmatched to any gene: 8. The CDR3 runs 15 residues. CDR3 sequence: CASSKSGVGSYEQYF. The DNA for the CDR3 is TGTGCCAGCAGCAAGAGCGGGGTTGGATCCTACGAGCAGTACTTC.

V is TRBV27 and J is TRBJ2-7; a weak D match, TRBD1 (6 bases). CDR1 is MNHEY and CDR2 is SMNVEV in the germline V gene (reference sequence). V was pared by 3 bases and J by 2 bases, with 8 bases between. The CDR3 consists of 13 residues. The CDR3: CASSFGQTYEQYF. Written as DNA, the CDR3 is TGTGCCAGCAGTTTCGGACAGACCTACGAGCAGTACTTC.

This rearrangement joins TRBV10-2 to TRBJ1-5, with D unclear. This CDR3 has 13 amino acids. Germline V gives CDR1 WSHSY, CDR2 SAAADI. With 2 bases removed from V and 5 bases from J, the gap between germline ends came to 7 bases. The CDR3 here is CASSELDDQPQHF. The CDR3 region has the DNA TGCGCCAGCAGTGAGCTGGACGATCAGCCCCAGCATTTT.

The chain has TRBV14 and TRBJ1-2; no definite D call. The CDR3 is made up of 13 amino acids. The V end lost 0 bases, the J end lost 8 bases, and 10 bases lay between the germline ends. The V gene's germline CDR1 is SGHDN and CDR2 FVKESK. The CDR3 loop reads CASSQERIGGYTF. The CDR3 region has the DNA TGTGCCAGCAGCCAAGAACGTATAGGGGGCTACACCTTC.

The chain uses TRBV27 and TRBJ2-7, with 8 nucleotides matching TRBD1. The CDR3 length is 15 residues. From germline, CDR1 is MNHEY and CDR2 SMNVEV (reference sequence). J was trimmed by 4 bases and V by 5 bases; bases with no gene match: 10. Written as DNA, the CDR3 is TGTGCCAGCAGTCTACGGACAGGGATTCGATACGAGCAGTACTTC. Its protein product is CASSLRTGIRYEQYF.

Only a few counts were recorded for this clone. V and J are TRBV18 and TRBJ2-2; 9 bases align to TRBD1. The V gene's germline CDR1 is KGHSH and CDR2 LQKENI. V trimming: 6 bases; J trimming: 0 bases; junction bases outside the gene matches: 14. The CDR3 is 19 amino acids. The CDR3 loop reads CASSPRPPGQGANTGELFF. The CDR3, as DNA: TGTGCCAGCTCCCCCAGGCCCCCGGGACAGGGCGCGAACACCGGGGAGCTGTTTTTT.

This clone has a single count. The chain is built from TRBV18 and TRBJ1-2; the D gene is possibly TRBD1 (5 bases). The CDR3 runs 13 residues. V lost 2 bases, J lost 8 bases, and 12 bases lay in between. Germline loops: CDR1 KGHSH, CDR2 LQKENI. The CDR3 DNA reads as TGTGCCAGCTCACCAAGGGACGGGGAGGGCTACACCTTC. This gives the protein CASSPRDGEGYTF.

This sequence joins TRBV4-3 and TRBJ2-3, with D possibly being TRBD2 (6 bases). The V gene lost 3 bases and the J gene lost 4 bases, with 14 bases spanning the gap. Germline assignment: CDR1 LGHNA and CDR2 YSLEER. The CDR3 length is 15 residues. CDR3 amino acids: CASSQLGGAPDTQYF. CDR3 sequence (DNA): TGCGCCAGCAGCCAGTTGGGGGGAGCCCCAGATACGCAGTATTTT.

This clone was seen more than once but under ten times. The chain is built from TRBV5-5 and TRBJ1-6; D gene unclear. The CDR3 sequence is 16 residues long. The germline V and J ends were trimmed by 2 bases and 0 bases, with 9 bases remaining between them. Germline CDR1 SGHKS, CDR2 YYEKEE (reference sequence). The DNA of the CDR3 is TGTGCCAGCAGCTTTCGTCAGGACTCCTATAATTCACCCCTCCACTTT. Amino acids: CASSFRQDSYNSPLHF.

The chain carries TRBV12-5 and TRBJ1-5; a possible D gene is TRBD1 (6 bases). Trimming took off 1 base at V and 3 bases at J, with 10 bases between the two ends. The CDR3 sequence is 15 residues long. The germline CDR1 and CDR2 sequences are LGHNT and FRNRAP. CDR3: CASGLETGPNQPQHF. In nucleotides, the CDR3 is TGTGCTAGTGGTTTGGAGACAGGACCCAATCAGCCCCAGCATTTT.

The sample holds one count of this clone. The chain carries TRBV7-2 and TRBJ1-6; maybe TRBD1 (5 bases). V was shortened by 5 bases and J by 7 bases, with 12 bases between the two germline ends. This CDR3 has 14 amino acids. Germline CDR1 SGHTA, CDR2 FQGNSA. The DNA of the CDR3 is TGTGCCAGCAGCGACAGACCGCTCAATTCACCCCTCCACTTT. It specifies CASSDRPLNSPLHF. Looking up the rest from reference TRBV7-2 and TRBJ1-6 gives the full variable domain: GAGVSQSPSNKVTEKGKDVELRCDPISGHTALYWYRQSLGQGLEFLIYFQGNSAPDKSGLPSDRFSAERTGGSVSTLTIQRTQQEDSAVYLCASSDRPLNSPLHFGNGTRLTVT.

The gene calls are TRBV5-6 and TRBJ2-7, with a tentative D call TRBD2 (5 bases). Trimming cost V 5 bases and J 3 bases, with 9 bases left between them. Germline values: CDR1 SGHDT, CDR2 YYEEEE. CDR3 size: 12 residues. CDR3 residues: CASSFGLYEQYF. In DNA, the CDR3 is TGTGCCAGCAGTTTCGGACTCTACGAGCAGTACTTC.

In DNA form, the CDR3 reads TGTGCCAGCTCACAAATGGACAGGTCCAATCAGCCCCAGCATTTT. Encoded protein: CASSQMDRSNQPQHF. The genes are TRBV18 and TRBJ1-5, with 7 bases fitting TRBD1. CDR1 and CDR2 (germline): KGHSH, LQKENI. This CDR3 comprises 15 residues. V lost 4 bases, J lost 3 bases, and 6 bases stayed unmatched. Complete variable domain (other parts from reference TRBV18 and TRBJ1-5): NAGVMQNPRHLVRRRGQEARLRCSPMKGHSHVYWYRQLPEEGLKFMVYLQKENIIDESGMPKERFSAEFPKEGPSILRIQQVVRGDSAAYFCASSQMDRSNQPQHFGDGTRLSIL.

The chain has TRBV29-1 and TRBJ1-4, with D perhaps TRBD1 (5 bases). V was shortened by 5 bases and J by 6 bases, with 10 bases between the two germline ends. Germline lookup yields CDR1 SQVTM and CDR2 ANQGSEA. This CDR3 has 12 residues. The CDR3: CSVRGSDEKLFF. CDR3 nucleotides: TGCAGCGTTCGGGGCAGCGATGAAAAACTGTTTTTT.